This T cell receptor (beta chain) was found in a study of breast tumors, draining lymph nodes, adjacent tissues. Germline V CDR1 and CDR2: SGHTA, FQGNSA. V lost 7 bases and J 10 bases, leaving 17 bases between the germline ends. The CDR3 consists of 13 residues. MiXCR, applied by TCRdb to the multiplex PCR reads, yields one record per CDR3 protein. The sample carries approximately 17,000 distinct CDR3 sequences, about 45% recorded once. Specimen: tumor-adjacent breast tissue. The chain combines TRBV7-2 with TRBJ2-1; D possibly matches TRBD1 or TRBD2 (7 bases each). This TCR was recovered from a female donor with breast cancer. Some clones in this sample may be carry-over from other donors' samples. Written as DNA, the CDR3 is TGTGCCAGCAACCTCAGGGGGGGGTACGAGCAGTTCTTC. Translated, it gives CASNLRGGYEQFF.